This record concerns one T cell receptor beta chain sequence. The target antigen is unknown. Some 30,000 T cell genomes, or 200 to 250 ng DNA, went into the sorted-subset replicate PCRs. Assay: immunoSEQ multiplex PCR; the TCRdb copy retains only in-frame clones and omits some. The sample consists of over 1.4 million clones, 96% of them appearing once. The data were taken from a study of shared clonotypes between healthy human individuals. Findings of the study overall: A few donors had around 5% of their naive CD4 clonotypes in common. Researchers found naive subsets generally carried larger estimated richness than memory subsets. Rarefaction showed that sequencing of sorted subsets was incomplete (despite large depth).

This CDR3 region has 15 residues. Between the trimmed V and J ends, which lost 7 bases and 2 bases, there was a span of 18 bases. Per the germline V gene, CDR1 is MDHEN and CDR2 is SYDVKM. This sequence was found in a man under 40 in good health. The rearrangement uses TRBV28 and TRBJ2-7, with D perhaps matching TRBD1 (6 bases). The sample consisted of naive CD4+ T cells sorted from blood. Subset reported: CD45RA+ positively selected. CDR3 bases: TGTGCCAGCAACTCCGTGGGCAGGGGAGCCTACGAGCAGTACTTC. Protein sequence: CASNSVGRGAYEQYF. Complete variable domain (other parts from reference TRBV28 and TRBJ2-7): DVKVTQSSRYLVKRTGEKVFLECVQDMDHENMFWYRQDPGLGLRLIYFSYDVKMKEKGDIPEGYSVSREKKERFSLILESASTNQTSMYLCASNSVGRGAYEQYFGPGTRLTVT.